Presented here are 4 T cell receptor beta chains from one specimen sequenced in a study of OX40 agonist ivuxolimab in advanced cancers. The assay was immunoSEQ multiplex PCR, and TCRdb's table has in-frame clones only and misses some. The sample consists of 65,000 to 95,000 clones, less than 90% of them appearing once. Sample: CD4+ or CD8+ T cells sorted from blood, taken in a trial of the OX40 agonist ivuxolimab. The receptors come from an adult with an advanced solid tumor such as melanoma, head and neck, liver or kidney cancer.

The DNA for the CDR3 is TGTGCCTGGAGTAGGGGACAGGGAAACACCGGGGAGCTGTTTTTT. Encoded protein: CAWSRGQGNTGELFF. The J gene is TRBJ2-2, the V gene TRBV30, with 9 bases fitting TRBD1. Per germline, CDR1 GTSNPN and CDR2 SVGIG (reference sequence). Trimming at V came to 2 bases and at J to 2 bases, leaving 3 bases not matched to a gene. The CDR3 is made up of 15 amino acids.

This clone was seen once. CDR3 region: CASSQERVAGPDEQFF. The CDR3 DNA follows: TGCGCCAGCAGCCAAGAACGGGTAGCGGGACCCGATGAGCAGTTCTTC. The chain joins TRBV4-1 to TRBJ2-1; 8 nucleotides align to TRBD2. J gave up 8 bases and V 0 bases, and 9 bases lay outside the gene matches. The germline V gene encodes CDR1 MGHRA and CDR2 YSYEKL. The CDR3 length is 16 residues.

This chain joins TRBV4-2 and TRBJ2-5, with TRBD2 identical over 12 bases. Trimming cost V 3 bases and J 5 bases; bases outside gene matches: 10. The CDR3 sequence is 17 residues long. Per the germline V gene, CDR1 is LGHNA and CDR2 is YNFKEQ. CDR3 sequence: CASSHVPLAGGPETQYF. In DNA form, the CDR3 reads TGTGCCAGCAGCCACGTACCTCTAGCGGGGGGGCCGGAGACCCAGTACTTC.

This chain joins TRBV27 and TRBJ2-5; TRBD2 agrees at 8 bases. Trimming removed 2 bases from V and 1 base from J; junction bases left unmatched: 3. Germline V gives CDR1 MNHEY, CDR2 SMNVEV (reference sequence). The CDR3 has 15 residues. The CDR3 loop is CASSLAGGRQETQYF. CDR3 DNA: TGTGCCAGCAGTTTAGCGGGGGGCCGCCAAGAGACCCAGTACTTC.